This T cell receptor beta chain was sequenced during a study of CD8+CD57+ T cells in acquired aplastic anemia. Overall study: Mean yield of DNA from sorted CD4+ and CD8+ cells was 2.5 to 4 ug.

Researchers used genomic DNA as the template to profile TCR beta VDJ and CDR3. From the reads, TCRdb called clonotypes with MiXCR, one entry per CDR3 protein. This sample has some 220,000 distinct CDR3 sequences, with approximately 35% found just once. Trimming removed 6 bases from V and 6 bases from J, with 12 bases in between. The CDR3 consists of 14 residues. This clonotype has at least ten counts. Sequencing input: sorted CD4+, CD8+, or CD8+CD57+ T cells (not recorded which) from PBMCs. This sequence was found in a human donor in good health, serving as a control. This chain joins TRBV12-3 or TRBV12-4 and TRBJ1-6, with D perhaps matching TRBD1 (5 bases). CDR3 DNA: TGTGCCAGCAGGCCGGGACTGTTTAATTCACCCCTCCACTTT. It yields the protein CASRPGLFNSPLHF.